This T cell receptor beta chain stems from a study of cytomegalovirus exposure and HLA in healthy donors (TCRdb year 2017). In terms of the full investigation: An earlier analysis of 587 of the donors reported about 250 Gb of sequence data and around 120 million unique TCR beta sequences from 150 million to 200 million T cells. Approximately 310 gigabases of sequencing data and approximately 85 million unique TCR sequences were included in an early release covering about 620 HLA-typed donors. The genetic ancestry cluster associated with self-reported Caucasian donors included 81% of the roughly 360 genotyped donors. The study aimed to test whether cataloging public T cell receptors could reveal signatures of past pathogen exposure. The study profiled the T cell repertoires of hundreds of subjects by immunosequencing and related them to cytomegalovirus serostatus. A separate validation cohort of approximately 130 different subjects was used in addition to the roughly 670-subject first cohort. To predict cytomegalovirus infection status, the study brought together high-throughput TCR immunosequencing, statistical association of individual TCRs with disease status, and machine learning. A later analysis re-examined previously published TCR beta repertoires from roughly 720 donors and added high-resolution HLA genotyping to investigate patterns of TCR occurrence. Rather than using new phenotypic data, the later analysis identified candidate immune exposures from TCR beta sequences and from how often those sequences occurred across donors. To decide whether each TCR beta V gene segment behaved as functional or pseudogenic, an earlier analysis of some 600 of the donors relied on high-throughput TCR beta sequencing. Alongside the repertoire data, information on donor age, sex, ethnicity and CMV serostatus was compiled. A later genetic analysis used genome-wide SNP genotypes for 398 of the 666 donors, treating that subset as a discovery cohort. All discovery cohort repertoires had been generated on a single sequencing platform. Both class I and class II loci were covered by HLA typing, at four-digit resolution. Typing coverage varied by locus: about 620-640 donors for A, B, C, DRB1 and DQB1; some 520 for DQA1; more than 600 for DPA1; fewer than 480 for DPB1. Roughly five DR-DQ haplotypes were handled as single units for association and clustering, since linkage in the cohort was strong. Among over 350 genotyped donors of the cohort, an average of approximately 250,000 unique TCR beta nucleotide sequences were sequenced per donor, about a sixth of them non-productive.

The cysteine opens and the phenylalanine closes a CDR3 of 14 amino acids. The sequence is cut down to CDR3 DNA, 42 bases in frame from base 1. CDR1 MDHEN and CDR2 SYDVKM were looked up in the germline V gene. Deletion took 3 bases off V and 2 bases off J, with a span of 11 bases between the germline ends. As to this clone: No antigen is known for it. The input lacks base qualities; no much larger clone sits a single base away.

The full study reports these points: A group of highly shared sequence variants was considered likely to be a technical artifact of the sequencing pipeline. A further reported finding was that TCR beta sequences accurately predicted the HLA-A and HLA-B alleles for most subjects in the first cohort. An earlier analysis of approximately 500 of the donors showed that most TCR beta V segments appeared in productive rearrangements either about 87% or about 30% of the time, which broadly matched IMGT annotations. The classifier was reported to diagnose cytomegalovirus status with high specificity and sensitivity in both the original and validation cohorts. About 17 rarely observed V segments, including chromosome 9 orphons, were excluded from the earlier analysis of several hundred of the donors because counts were too low. The authors suggested that the approach could potentially be extended to other disease states and immunological phenotypes. Because HLA typing was unavailable for some donors at each locus, only the typed subset was used in association tests. In a later analysis, most CMV-associated TCR beta chains were found to appear HLA-restricted, with HLA associations seemingly driven largely by CMV exposure. A later analysis associated roughly 17,000 TCR beta sequences with specific HLA alleles at a false discovery rate of 0.05. While some public TCRs were present in many individuals, most TCR sequences turned up only very rarely across donors. In vitro tests confirmed that a few of the cytomegalovirus-associated TCR beta chains recognize cytomegalovirus antigens. The cohort was sequenced for TCR beta chains only, and without alpha or paired-chain data the features that could be detected were limited. A later genetic analysis reported fewer N-insertions in productive TCRs among donors in an Asian-associated ancestry cluster than the roughly 650-donor mean. A total of some 180 TCR beta chains were listed by the study as associated with cytomegalovirus. In a later analysis, TCR association rates were found to vary across HLA loci, with the most associated TCRs seen for DRB1 alleles and the fewest for HLA-C alleles. Some IMGT-functional V segments, including TRBV6-2 and TRBV6-3, could not be distinguished by the 87-base-pair reads and were therefore excluded. Sequencing depth was assumed to be roughly uniform across donors in the presence/absence analyses, though that assumption may not hold. An association between a missense DCLRE1C variant and V-gene and J-gene trimming of TCR beta chains was found in a later genetic analysis and replicated in an independent cohort. Correlated functional status among segregating V segments might be attributable to linkage disequilibrium, but an unknown experimental factor could not be ruled out. A later analysis found that HLA-associated TCR beta chains were more clonally expanded and had lower generation probabilities than equally common non-associated chains. In a later analysis, several top co-occurrence clusters were reported to appear linked to parvovirus B19, influenza, CMV and Epstein-Barr virus. Immune exposure information for the cohort was limited to CMV serostatus. When HLA alleles, especially DR and DQ, strongly co-occurred, attributing TCR associations to individual alleles was difficult.

Library method: the immunoSEQ multiplex PCR assay. For the multiplex PCR, a mixture combining 60 forward primers for TCR Vbeta segments and 13 reverse primers for TCR Jbeta segments was used. A multiplex PCR assay on genomic DNA amplified the CDR3 region of rearranged TCR beta genes. The Illumina HiSeq System was used to sequence the amplified TCR beta libraries as 87-base-pair reads. The study's own analysis went as follows. Across the 500 to 850 repertoires, a later analysis counted about 81 million unique TCR beta chains, around 10 million of which were shared by at least two donors. To remove PCR and sequencing errors, raw reads were error-corrected and collapsed into unique sequences using a nearest-neighbor algorithm that merged closely related sequences. To assign V, D and J gene segments, CDR3 sequences were aligned to IMGT reference sequences. For a sequence to be retained, a match of at least six nucleotides to both a V gene segment and a J gene segment was required. A rearrangement was called productive if the CDR3 had no stop codons and remained in frame with V and J, and every other rearrangement was called non-productive. Following IMGT convention, CDR3 was defined as the stretch from the second conserved V-encoded cysteine up to the conserved J-encoded phenylalanine. The earlier analysis of a few hundred of the donors excluded any sequence lacking an unambiguous match to a single V gene segment. An earlier analysis of under 750 of the donors called V segments functional above 56.7% productive rearrangements and segregating when the between-donor standard deviation exceeded 5%. A statistical classification framework was built for diagnosing cytomegalovirus status from the catalog of TCR beta chain sequences. In a later analysis, V and J genes were assigned by comparing TCR nucleotide sequences against IMGT/GENE-DB human TR gene sequences. A later analysis assigned CDR3 sequences and most-parsimonious VDJ recombination scenarios with the TCRdist pipeline. A later analysis defined each TCR beta chain by its CDR3 amino acid sequence plus V-gene family, and excluded reads lacking a unique V-gene family. To address suspected cross-contamination and a sequencing artifact, a later analysis removed approximately 600 highly shared, low-generation-probability nucleotide sequences. In a later analysis, a clonal expansion index for each public chain was calculated from normalized within-repertoire ranks of inferred template counts. In a later analysis, generation probabilities were computed using a VDJ recombination model fitted to out-of-frame rearrangements, and the results were checked against IGoR. In a later analysis, hypergeometric tests were used to score TCR-TCR, TCR-HLA and TCR-CMV co-occurrence, with a repertoire-size bias correction applied to TCR pairs. In a later analysis, false discovery rates were estimated by permuting HLA or CMV assignments 20 times. In a later analysis, co-occurring TCRs were grouped with DBSCAN, and TCRdist sequence similarity was added when clustering was performed within HLA-allele-positive subsets. For co-occurrence clustering, repertoires with fewer than 30,000 or more than 120,000 public chains were excluded, along with several repertoires with anomalous nucleotide sharing. Drawn from immuneACCESS, this table holds only the in-frame rearrangements with V and J called that TCRdb kept. Clones are partly lost; checked studies trace under half to an unresolved V gene and leave the rest unexplained. V, J and clone size are taken as reported in that table, and D and trimming were inferred from the DNA itself. Present in this sample are about 130,000 clones, around 80% of which were seen just once. The ten largest clones capture 6.5% to 8% of the sample.

The cohort comprised 710 or so healthy bone marrow donors. Cohort members were all nominally healthy when sampled, although unrecorded immune exposures were likely present. The donor tested CMV seropositive and was one of the 289 seropositive cohort members. Each donor provided a peripheral blood sample, and peripheral blood mononuclear cells were used for TCR beta sequencing. Genomic DNA was extracted from the blood cell samples with the Qiagen DNeasy Blood Extraction Kit. The source material was PBMCs. This TCR came from a man in his forties in good health and CMV-seropositive. The chain is made from TRBV28 and TRBJ2-7; there is no confident call for the D gene. The DNA reads TGTGCCAGCAGTTTCGCTACTACGCCCTACGAGCAGTACTTC. Its amino acids are CASSFATTPYEQYF.